Listed below are T cell receptor beta chains from one sample, sequenced in a study of cytomegalovirus exposure and HLA in healthy donors. This table comes from immunoSEQ multiplex PCR, and its TCRdb copy is limited to in-frame clones, with some not included. The table has around 200,000 clones, over 75% seen once; the top ten hold approximately 1.8%. What was sequenced was PBMCs. These receptors were obtained from a male donor in good health and CMV-seronegative. The CDR3 runs from the conserved cysteine through the conserved F or W. A D gene is named only where the DNA matches it firmly. Only part of the rows carry a size: once, few, many, or a class if the clone is expanded.

j_call: TRBJ2-5; d_call: .; clone_size: .; v_call: TRBV7-9; cdr3_aa: CASSPHLEETQYF; cdr3_nt: TGTGCCAGCAGCCCCCACCTTGAGGAGACCCAGTACTTC
j_call: TRBJ1-1; d_call: .; clone_size: .; v_call: TRBV20-1; cdr3_aa: CSARVRQEAFF; cdr3_nt: TGCAGTGCTAGAGTCCGACAGGAAGCTTTCTTT
j_call: TRBJ2-2; d_call: .; clone_size: .; v_call: TRBV4-3; cdr3_aa: CASSQLGRGPGELFF; cdr3_nt: TGCGCCAGCAGCCAGCTAGGGCGGGGGCCCGGGGAGCTGTTTTTT
j_call: TRBJ1-1; d_call: .; clone_size: .; v_call: TRBV7-6; cdr3_aa: CASSLDPVGVRAATEAFF; cdr3_nt: TGTGCCAGCAGCTTAGACCCGGTCGGGGTAAGGGCGGCCACTGAAGCTTTCTTT
j_call: TRBJ1-5; d_call: .; clone_size: few; v_call: TRBV5-3; cdr3_aa: CARATRTENQPQHF; cdr3_nt: TGTGCCAGAGCCACGAGGACAGAGAATCAGCCCCAGCATTTT
j_call: TRBJ1-1; d_call: .; clone_size: .; v_call: TRBV15; cdr3_aa: CATSRGSLVF; cdr3_nt: TGTGCCACCAGCAGAGGGTCATTAGTCTTT
j_call: TRBJ1-5; d_call: .; clone_size: .; v_call: TRBV6-1; cdr3_aa: CASSEDSGGNQPQHF; cdr3_nt: TGTGCCAGCAGTGAAGACAGCGGGGGCAATCAGCCCCAGCATTTT
j_call: TRBJ2-1; d_call: .; clone_size: .; v_call: TRBV14; cdr3_aa: CASSQDKALAAFF; cdr3_nt: TGTGCCAGCAGCCAAGATAAGGCCCTAGCTGCGTTCTTC
j_call: TRBJ1-2; d_call: .; clone_size: .; v_call: TRBV25-1; cdr3_aa: CASSETGTVVAGYTF; cdr3_nt: TGTGCCAGCAGTGAAACTGGGACTGTGGTTGCTGGCTACACCTTC
j_call: TRBJ2-7; d_call: TRBD2; clone_size: .; v_call: TRBV19; cdr3_aa: CAVTSGSYEQYF; cdr3_nt: TGTGCGGTGACTAGCGGCTCCTACGAGCAGTACTTC
j_call: TRBJ2-6; d_call: .; clone_size: once; v_call: TRBV6-5; cdr3_aa: CASSLTGTGANVLTF; cdr3_nt: TGTGCCAGCAGTCTCACAGGGACTGGGGCCAACGTCCTGACTTTC
j_call: TRBJ2-3; d_call: .; clone_size: few; v_call: TRBV4-3; cdr3_aa: CASSQHTRADTQYF; cdr3_nt: TGCGCCAGCAGCCAACACACTAGGGCAGATACGCAGTATTTT
j_call: TRBJ1-5; d_call: .; clone_size: .; v_call: TRBV7-8; cdr3_aa: CASSSNQGREQPQHF; cdr3_nt: TGTGCCAGCAGCTCAAATCAGGGGAGGGAGCAGCCCCAGCATTTT
j_call: TRBJ2-1; d_call: .; clone_size: .; v_call: TRBV7-3; cdr3_aa: CASSLTAVTEQFF; cdr3_nt: TGTGCCAGCAGCTTAACGGCAGTCACTGAGCAGTTCTTC
j_call: TRBJ2-7; d_call: .; clone_size: .; v_call: TRBV6-5; cdr3_aa: CASSYSGQPYEQYF; cdr3_nt: TGTGCCAGCAGTTACTCTGGACAGCCTTACGAGCAGTACTTC
j_call: TRBJ1-1; d_call: .; clone_size: few; v_call: TRBV28; cdr3_aa: CASGSGAMNTEAFF; cdr3_nt: TGTGCCAGCGGCTCAGGGGCTATGAACACTGAAGCTTTCTTT